These 8 T cell receptor beta chains were sequenced from one sample in a study of T cell repertoires in cytomegalovirus infection. TCRdb redid the calling of the reads with MiXCR, one entry per CDR3 protein. The table includes about 140,000 distinct CDR3 sequences, 6.5% detected once. The sample was PBMCs. The receptor source for this set is a human donor in good health (CMV status not recorded). Some clones in this sample may be carry-over from other donors' samples.

This clonotype was detected many times. V usage is TRBV20-1 and J usage is TRBJ1-2, with a possible D match to TRBD1 (5 bases). Per the germline V gene, CDR1 is DFQATT and CDR2 is SNEGSKA (reference sequence). Trimming took 0 bases from V and 4 from J, leaving 12 bases between them. This CDR3 has 14 amino acids. The CDR3 DNA sequence: TGCAGTGCTAGAGACCCCGGGACGGGCTATGGCTACACCTTC. Protein sequence: CSARDPGTGYGYTF.

This clonotype was seen ten or more times. J is TRBJ2-5 and V is TRBV6-1; 8 bases map to TRBD2. With V trimmed by 6 bases and J by 5 bases, 14 bases remained unmatched. The CDR3 consists of 16 residues. In germline, CDR1 is MNHNS, CDR2 SASEGT. CDR3 sequence reads: CASSYFVVAGRETQYF. As DNA, the CDR3 is TGTGCCAGCAGCTACTTCGTTGTAGCGGGGAGGGAGACCCAGTACTTC.

The gene calls are TRBV15 and TRBJ1-3; D is ambiguous. Trimming cost V 0 bases and J 0 bases, with 6 bases left between them. Germline V lookup: CDR1 LNHNV, CDR2 YYDKDF (reference sequence). The CDR3 is 15 residues long. DNA of the CDR3: TGTGCCACCAGCAGAGATGGGAGCTCTGGAAACACCATATATTTT. Encoded protein: CATSRDGSSGNTIYF.

This clonotype was recorded at least ten times. CDR3 bases: TGTGCCAGCGGAGACCCTCTAGCATCGGGCGGGGAGCTGTTTTTT. It is translated as CASGDPLASGGELFF. The chain has TRBV12-3 or TRBV12-4 and TRBJ2-2; D is possibly TRBD2 (5 bases). The CDR3 is made up of 15 amino acids. The germline V and J ends were trimmed by 8 bases and 7 bases, with 20 bases remaining between them.

This clonotype was seen ten or more times. This sequence joins TRBV7-2 and TRBJ1-2, with a weak D call TRBD1 (5 bases). Per germline, CDR1 SGHTA and CDR2 FQGNSA. The CDR3 has 15 amino acids. Trimming left V 4 bases short and J 6 bases short, with 18 bases between. The DNA of the CDR3 is TGTGCCAGCAGCTCCCTCAGCGACAGTCAGAATGGCTACACCTTC. This encodes CASSSLSDSQNGYTF.

The chain recombines TRBV19 with TRBJ2-2, with D unclear. Trimming shortened V by 2 bases and J by 5 bases, and 9 bases separated the two germline ends. Germline values: CDR1 LNHDA, CDR2 SQIVND (reference sequence). This CDR3 has 14 residues. CDR3: CASSISQLTGELFF. The DNA for the CDR3 is TGTGCCAGTAGTATATCACAGCTAACCGGGGAGCTGTTTTTT. The full variable domain, with the rest looked up from reference TRBV19 and TRBJ2-2, is DGGITQSPKYLFRKEGQNVTLSCEQNLNHDAMYWYRQDPGQGLRLIYYSQIVNDFQKGDIAEGYSVSREKKESFPLTVTSAQKNPTAFYLCASSISQLTGELFFGEGSRLTVL.

This clonotype occurred many times. The genes are TRBV7-2 and TRBJ1-5; no firm D call. This CDR3 is 15 amino acids long. Germline lookup yields CDR1 SGHTA and CDR2 FQGNSA. The V end was cut by 1 base, the J end by 3 bases, with 10 bases between. The CDR3 DNA reads TGTGCCAGCAGCTTAGGGGGTGGGGTCAATCAGCCCCAGCATTTT. It encodes CASSLGGGVNQPQHF.

This clonotype was recorded a few times. V is TRBV25-1 and J is TRBJ1-2; the match to TRBD1 covers 9 bases. Germline CDR1 and CDR2: MGHDK and SYGVNS. The CDR3 extends over 15 amino acids. Unmatched junction bases numbered 5, after V lost 2 bases and J lost 4 bases. The CDR3: CASSETGTGTYGYTF. The DNA for the CDR3 is TGTGCCAGCAGTGAAACCGGGACAGGGACCTATGGCTACACCTTC.